This entry features one TCR beta chain sequence. Its antigen remains unidentified. This sample stems from a study of cytomegalovirus exposure and HLA in healthy donors. Study-level findings and limits: Cytomegalovirus association was listed for about 180 TCR beta chains. Available immune exposure information was restricted to CMV serostatus only.

J lost 3 bases, V lost 8 bases, and 3 bases had no gene match. The CDR3 is made up of 13 amino acids. Germline V CDR1 and CDR2: MDHEN, SYDVKM. 13 Jbeta primers and 60 Vbeta primers were used for the PCR. Profiling relied on immunoSEQ multiplex PCR, and the TCRdb table lists in-frame clones only, not all of them. The sample lists about 120,000 clones, 78% occurring once. This clonotype was sampled from a woman younger than 45 in good health and CMV-seropositive. The chain joins TRBV28 to TRBJ1-5; 8 nucleotides match TRBD1. The sequenced sample was PBMCs. CDR3 DNA: TGTGCCAGCCGACAGGGGATCAATCAGCCCCAGCATTTT. The encoded protein is CASRQGINQPQHF.